The clone carrying this TCR beta chain is labeled medium-sized (0.01 to 0.1%). Its specificity is not known. Time point of the sample: cycle 4 day 1 (C4D1), after 5 to 7 weeks of nivolumab. Every single patient, without exception, relapsed after autologous stem cell transplantation, and brentuximab vedotin exposure varied. These data belong to a study of PD-1 blockade in classical Hodgkin lymphoma. On the study more broadly: Nivolumab dosed at 3 mg/kg went to patients intravenously every 2 weeks. Points from the study as a whole: The baseline diversity of complete responders showed similarity to that of newly diagnosed patients. Repertoires differed for reasons still undefined, possibly disease activity or prior therapy. Nivolumab initiation under 1 year post-ASCT meant exclusion.

The data were produced by immunoSEQ multiplex PCR, yet TCRdb's version contains in-frame clones alone and is incomplete. The table has about 16,000 clones, over 60% seen once. The input for sequencing was peripheral blood mononuclear cells (PBMCs), taken before the fourth cycle of nivolumab. The TCR comes from a human donor with classical Hodgkin lymphoma.

The CDR3 nucleotides are TGTGCCAGCAGCGAGGGGGCCGAGTCCTACGAGCAGTACTTC. Translating gives CASSEGAESYEQYF. The chain joins TRBV9 to TRBJ2-7; 7 bases align to TRBD1. The CDR3 has 14 residues. Unmatched junction bases numbered 4, after V lost 3 bases and J lost 1 base. Germline V gene data show CDR1 as SGDLS and CDR2 as YYNGEE.